Shown below are 23 T cell receptor beta chains from a single sample sequenced in a study of control samples from healthy donors and cancer patients. Produced via immunoSEQ multiplex PCR; TCRdb's table is partial and in-frame only. The sample lists 100,000 to 150,000 clones; 80% to 95% were seen once. The specimen sequenced was blood. All receptors derive from a young woman in good health.

The chain uses TRBV27 and TRBJ1-2, with 11 bases fitting TRBD1. The CDR3 is 14 amino acids. The V segment lost 5 bases and the J segment 5 bases; nucleotides outside the gene matches: 4. Germline V lookup: CDR1 MNHEY, CDR2 SMNVEV (reference sequence). The chain's CDR3 is CASSTGQGVYGYTF. CDR3 DNA: TGTGCCAGCAGTACGGGACAGGGGGTTTATGGCTACACCTTC.

This chain connects TRBV27 to TRBJ1-1; 8 bases line up with TRBD1. There are 19 residues in the CDR3. The V gene end was trimmed by 2 bases and the J gene end by 7 bases; junction bases not matched to a gene: 21. CDR1 and CDR2 (germline): MNHEY, SMNVEV (reference sequence). Here the CDR3 reads CASSLKGRRTGPNRIEAFF. The DNA of the CDR3 is TGTGCCAGCAGTTTAAAGGGAAGACGGACAGGGCCTAATCGTATTGAAGCTTTCTTT.

This chain links TRBV19 with TRBJ2-7; D remains unclear. V dropped 0 bases and J dropped 3 bases, with 6 bases sitting between them. Looked up from germline, CDR1 is LNHDA and CDR2 is SQIVND (reference sequence). The CDR3 covers 13 residues. Written as DNA, the CDR3 is TGTGCCAGTAGTATAGACAGGAACTACGAGCAGTACTTC. Translated, it gives CASSIDRNYEQYF.

The chain couples TRBV7-2 to TRBJ2-1; 8 positions agree with TRBD2. The J segment lost 5 bases and the V segment lost 2 bases, leaving 17 bases of the junction unmatched. The CDR3 totals 19 residues. CDR1 SGHTA and CDR2 FQGNSA come from the germline V gene. DNA of the CDR3: TGTGCCAGCAGCTTATACGGACACGGGAGGGGTAGCGGGAACAATGAGCAGTTCTTC. Translating gives CASSLYGHGRGSGNNEQFF.

This chain joins TRBV4-2 and TRBJ2-5; TRBD1 aligns across 11 bases. The CDR3 totals 16 residues. Trimming at V came to 5 bases and at J to 5 bases, leaving 10 bases not matched to a gene. Germline V CDR1 and CDR2: LGHNA, YNFKEQ. CDR3 in DNA: TGTGCCAGCAGCTCCCGGGACAGGGGGGCTAGGGAGACCCAGTACTTC. Protein product: CASSSRDRGARETQYF.

This clone has just one count. The chain employs TRBV23-1 and TRBJ2-1; D not certain. TRBV23-1 is an ORF, with its function uncertain. This CDR3 comprises 8 residues. V lost 7 bases and J 13 bases, leaving 5 bases between the germline ends. CDR3 DNA: TGCGCCAGCACCTCACAGTTCTTC. This codes for CASTSQFF.

This clone was seen a single time. J is TRBJ1-2 and V is TRBV7-2; D may be TRBD1 (5 bases). The CDR3 is 16 amino acids. Germline V CDR1 and CDR2: SGHTA, FQGNSA. The germline V and J ends were trimmed by 0 bases and 5 bases, with 16 bases remaining between them. The CDR3 loop is CASSLAEGRVGYGYTF. The CDR3 DNA sequence: TGTGCCAGCAGCTTAGCGGAAGGCAGGGTTGGGTATGGCTACACCTTC.

V is TRBV5-6 and J is TRBJ2-7; 9 nucleotides match TRBD1. Germline V gene sequence: CDR1 SGHDT, CDR2 YYEEEE. CDR3 length: 16 amino acids. After removal of 2 bases from V and 3 bases from J, the junction contained 9 bases not matched to a gene. This CDR3 is CASSFLGPDRGYEQYF. The CDR3, as DNA: TGTGCCAGCAGCTTCCTAGGACCGGACAGGGGCTACGAGCAGTACTTC. The full variable domain, in which reference TRBV5-6 and TRBJ2-7 provide the parts outside the CDR3, is DAGVTQSPTHLIKTRGQQVTLRCSPKSGHDTVSWYQQALGQGPQFIFQYYEEEERQRGNFPDRFSGHQFPNYSSELNVNALLLGDSALYLCASSFLGPDRGYEQYFGPGTRLTVT.

The genes are TRBV18 and TRBJ1-6; D is uncertain. Trimming left V 3 bases short and J 8 bases short, with 20 bases between. The CDR3 contains 17 residues. Germline lookup yields CDR1 KGHSH and CDR2 LQKENI. The CDR3 DNA reads as TGTGCCAGCTCACCCAATTTCTCGGGTATAGGTGATTCACCCCTCCACTTT. Amino acids: CASSPNFSGIGDSPLHF.

CDR3 sequence: CASGLGDSRNEQFF. The CDR3 bases are TGTGCTAGTGGTTTGGGGGATAGCCGCAATGAGCAGTTCTTC. The chain carries TRBV12-5 and TRBJ2-1; D uncertain. Germline V gene lookup returns CDR1 LGHNT and CDR2 FRNRAP. The CDR3 is made up of 14 amino acids. The germline V and J ends were trimmed by 1 base and 6 bases, with 10 bases remaining between them.

The chain recombines TRBV29-1 with TRBJ1-1, with a weak D call TRBD1 (5 bases). The CDR3 sequence is 11 residues long. From germline, CDR1 is SQVTM and CDR2 ANQGSEA. The V and J ends lost 7 bases and 8 bases respectively, with 14 bases between them. As DNA, the CDR3 is TGCAGCGCTGAGGTTCGGACAGAAGCTTTCTTT. Its translation is CSAEVRTEAFF.

This clone is a singleton in its sample. This chain connects TRBV9 to TRBJ2-3, with a possible D match to TRBD2 (6 bases). The germline V gene has CDR1 SGDLS and CDR2 YYNGEE. The CDR3 runs 14 residues. Trimming stripped 2 bases from V and 5 bases from J, with 12 bases between. CDR3 nucleotides: TGTGCCAGCAGCGTTGATCTCGGGGGAGATACGCAGTATTTT. Protein: CASSVDLGGDTQYF.

The chain is built from TRBV10-3 and TRBJ2-7, with TRBD1 matching over 7 bases. Looked up from germline, CDR1 is ENHRY and CDR2 is SYGVKD. With 2 bases clipped from V and 0 bases from J, the junction kept 7 bases outside the gene matches. CDR3 length: 16 amino acids. The CDR3 sequence is CAISEKDRPLSYEQYF. The CDR3 bases are TGTGCCATCAGTGAGAAGGACAGGCCCCTCTCCTACGAGCAGTACTTC.

This clone was detected once. This chain connects TRBV5-1 to TRBJ2-5, with 13 positions matching TRBD2. The germline CDR1 and CDR2 sequences are SGHRS and YFSETQ. V was pared by 4 bases and J by 5 bases, with 8 bases of the junction left unmatched. This CDR3 has 16 amino acids. The CDR3 sequence: CASSAGLAGASETQYF. CDR3 in DNA: TGCGCCAGCAGCGCAGGACTAGCGGGAGCCTCCGAGACCCAGTACTTC.

This chain connects TRBV28 to TRBJ1-3, with D possibly TRBD1 on 6 matching bases. V lost 10 bases, J lost 4 bases, and 17 bases lay in between. The CDR3 contains 14 residues. The germline V gene encodes CDR1 MDHEN and CDR2 SYDVKM. The CDR3 bases are TGTGCCACCGAGACCGGGGGGGCCGGAAACACCATATATTTT. This encodes CATETGGAGNTIYF.

The chain couples TRBV7-9 to TRBJ1-1; possible D gene TRBD1, 6 bases. V was pared by 5 bases and J by 5 bases, with 12 bases between. The CDR3 has 13 amino acids. Germline lookup yields CDR1 SEHNR and CDR2 FQNEAQ (reference sequence). As DNA, the CDR3 is TGTGCCAGCAGCGGGGGGGCGGGGACTGAAGCTTTCTTT. This sequence encodes CASSGGAGTEAFF.

The V gene is TRBV7-2, the J gene TRBJ2-3; D possibly corresponds to TRBD2 (7 bases). Trimming removed 2 bases at V and 9 bases at J, with 18 bases between. The CDR3 contains 15 residues. Germline CDR1 is SGHTA and CDR2 is FQGNSA. The CDR3 sequence is CASSLSGGAGPTQYF. In DNA, the CDR3 is TGTGCCAGCAGCTTAAGTGGGGGGGCCGGGCCAACGCAGTATTTT.

Points on this clone: A junction boundary mismatches the germline segment, possibly from a read error. The chain joins TRBV6-5 to TRBJ2-7, with D perhaps matching TRBD1 or TRBD2 (5 bases each). The CDR3 length is 13 residues. CDR1 is MNHEY, CDR2 SVGAGI, per germline. The CDR3 nucleotides are TGTGCCAGCAGTTACTCGTCAGACTCCGAGGGGTTCTTC. Translation gives CASSYSSDSEGFF.

The gene calls are TRBV24-1 and TRBJ1-2; D possibly corresponds to TRBD1 (5 bases). This CDR3 has 14 amino acids. The V gene lost 6 bases and the J gene lost 2 bases, with 12 bases spanning the gap. CDR1 is KGHDR and CDR2 is SFDVKD in the germline V gene. The CDR3 reads CATSRAGLNYGYTF. As DNA, the CDR3 is TGTGCCACCAGTCGGGCAGGGCTGAACTATGGCTACACCTTC.

V is TRBV4-3 and J is TRBJ2-1; TRBD2 might be the D (5 bases). The CDR3 contains 15 residues. Germline-derived CDR1 and CDR2 are LGHNA and YSLEER. Trimming pared 0 bases from V and 9 bases from J, leaving 15 bases between. The CDR3 spells CASSQDQVLRGEQFF. CDR3 coding DNA: TGCGCCAGCAGCCAAGATCAAGTACTTCGGGGTGAGCAGTTCTTC.

CDR3 sequence (DNA): TGTGCCAGTAGTAGTCTAGATACGCAGTATTTT. This codes for CASSSLDTQYF. The chain recombines TRBV19 with TRBJ2-3, with no clear D. The V gene lost 4 bases and the J gene lost 5 bases, with 4 bases spanning the gap. This CDR3 region has 11 residues. Germline CDR1 reads LNHDA; CDR2 reads SQIVND (reference sequence). The full variable domain, in which reference TRBV19 and TRBJ2-3 provide the parts outside the CDR3, is DGGITQSPKYLFRKEGQNVTLSCEQNLNHDAMYWYRQDPGQGLRLIYYSQIVNDFQKGDIAEGYSVSREKKESFPLTVTSAQKNPTAFYLCASSSLDTQYFGPGTRLTVL.

The rearrangement uses TRBV19 and TRBJ2-7; 9 bases are shared with TRBD2. CDR3 length: 15 residues. Unmatched junction bases numbered 10, after V lost 4 bases and J lost 6 bases. CDR1 and CDR2 (germline): LNHDA, SQIVND (reference sequence). CDR3 region: CASSTSTGLAVEQYF. CDR3 DNA: TGTGCCAGTAGTACTTCGACGGGACTAGCCGTCGAGCAGTACTTC.

This clone was seen just once. The CDR3 DNA is TGTGCCAGCAGCTTACGGGGGCAAGAGACCCAGTACTTC. Its translation: CASSLRGQETQYF. The rearrangement joins TRBV7-2 to TRBJ2-5, with D possibly matching TRBD2 (6 bases). Germline CDR1 SGHTA, CDR2 FQGNSA. Trimming stripped 2 bases from V and 2 bases from J, with 6 bases between. The CDR3 consists of 13 residues. The whole variable domain, filled in from reference TRBV7-2 and TRBJ2-5, reads GAGVSQSPSNKVTEKGKDVELRCDPISGHTALYWYRQSLGQGLEFLIYFQGNSAPDKSGLPSDRFSAERTGGSVSTLTIQRTQQEDSAVYLCASSLRGQETQYFGPGTRLLVL.